The rows below give T cell receptor beta chains drawn from one sample of a study of blood T cell repertoires in COVID-19. Profiled with immunoSEQ multiplex PCR; TCRdb holds only in-frame clones, not every one. Of 200,000 or so clones in the sample, roughly 81% were seen once. The specimen was peripheral blood. These TCRs come from a man in his forties or fifties who had recovered from COVID-19. The CDR3 runs from the conserved cysteine through the conserved F or W. The D gene is left open where the match is weak. Some rows mark clone size as missing; the rest say once, few, many or name a class of expanded clone.

TRBJ1-2,TRBD1,TRBV27,.,CASRRQGHYGYTF,TGTGCCAGCAGACGACAGGGGCACTATGGCTACACCTTC
TRBJ2-7,TRBD2,TRBV6-4,.,CATDLAGLLHEQYF,TGTGCCACCGACTTAGCGGGTCTCCTCCACGAGCAGTACTTC
TRBJ1-4,.,TRBV19,.,CASSMSRVPNEKLFF,TGTGCCAGTAGTATGTCGCGGGTCCCGAATGAAAAACTGTTTTTT
TRBJ2-7,.,TRBV27,.,CASSPTGSGRYEQYF,TGTGCCAGCAGTCCCACAGGGTCCGGTCGTTACGAGCAGTACTTC
TRBJ2-2,.,TRBV19,.,CASTIPRGRPNTGELFF,TGTGCCAGTACTATCCCCAGGGGGAGGCCGAACACCGGGGAGCTGTTTTTT
TRBJ2-5,TRBD1,TRBV18,.,CASSPHQGVGETQYF,TGTGCCAGCTCACCACACCAGGGGGTGGGTGAGACCCAGTACTTC
TRBJ2-7,TRBD1,TRBV2,.,CASSKTGGSYEQYF,TGTGCCAGCAGTAAGACAGGGGGCTCCTACGAGCAGTACTTC
TRBJ2-7,TRBD2,TRBV28,.,CASSSPPSGSSYEQYF,TGTGCCAGCAGTTCCCCCCCAAGCGGGAGCTCCTACGAGCAGTACTTC
TRBJ2-7,.,TRBV28,once,CASSLFPRTLYEQYF,TGTGCCAGCAGTTTATTCCCGCGGACACTCTACGAGCAGTACTTC
TRBJ1-2,.,TRBV7-2,.,CASSSLGGNYGYTF,TGTGCCAGCAGCTCCCTGGGGGGGAACTATGGCTACACCTTC
TRBJ2-1,.,TRBV28,.,CASSLFRGYNEQFF,TGTGCCAGCAGTTTATTTCGGGGCTACAATGAGCAGTTCTTC
TRBJ2-7,TRBD1,TRBV25-1,.,CASSATGTGGHEQYF,TGTGCCAGCAGTGCTACCGGGACAGGGGGCCACGAGCAGTACTTC
TRBJ1-1,.,TRBV6-5,.,CASSTRPDSEAFF,TGTGCCAGCAGTACCCGGCCTGACAGTGAAGCTTTCTTT
TRBJ2-3,.,TRBV7-9,.,CASSLANLGGRPTDTQYF,TGTGCCAGCAGCTTAGCGAACCTGGGGGGAAGGCCTACAGATACGCAGTATTTT
TRBJ2-1,TRBD1,TRBV27,.,CASSLLGTGEGYEQFF,TGTGCCAGCAGTTTGCTTGGGACAGGGGAAGGATATGAGCAGTTCTTC
TRBJ2-5,.,TRBV28,.,CASSLPSGTQYF,TGTGCCAGCAGTTTACCGAGTGGGACCCAGTACTTC